Described below is a single TCR beta chain sequence and its context. The data are from a study of blood T cell repertoires in COVID-19. As for the study in general: COVID-19 samples, acute and convalescent, were from the United States, Italy and Spain. Sources were T cells, B-cell-depleted T cells, or PBMCs; the material itself was cDNA or gDNA.

V lost 6 bases and J lost 1; bases outside the gene matches: 6. The germline CDR1 and CDR2 sequences are MDHEN and SYDVKM. The CDR3 has 14 amino acids. Original processing notes: Estimation of nucleated cell counts was performed using reference gene primer amplification. The data were produced by immunoSEQ multiplex PCR, yet TCRdb's version contains in-frame clones alone and is incomplete. The D gene and trimming were derived from the DNA, and the V and J assignments and clone size from that table. Here the sample spans 140,000 or so clones, more than 75% being singletons. Participants were aged about 18 to 95 years, lived in around 25 US areas, and enrolled virtually.

The chain joins TRBV28 to TRBJ2-7; 7 bases line up with TRBD1. Sequencing was done on a sample of PBMCs or T cells enriched from blood (not recorded which). This TCR was sampled from a man in his sixties who had recovered from COVID-19. The CDR3 is CASRDRVGSYEQYF. The CDR3 nucleotides read TGTGCCAGCAGAGACAGGGTTGGTTCCTACGAGCAGTACTTC.